These 11 T cell receptor beta chains came from one sample sequenced in a study of blood T cell repertoires in COVID-19. Using immunoSEQ multiplex PCR, the repertoire was profiled, and TCRdb retains in-frame clones only, with some absent. Of around 93,000 clones listed, 90% are singletons. The sequencing input was peripheral blood. These receptors originate from a man between 18 and 29 years old with COVID-19, enrolled during active disease.

The V and J genes are TRBV28 and TRBJ2-3; 10 bases match TRBD2. Looked up from germline, CDR1 is MDHEN and CDR2 is SYDVKM. The CDR3 runs 15 residues. The V segment lost 5 bases and the J segment 6 bases; nucleotides outside the gene matches: 8. CDR3 protein: CASSPAGGRRDTQYF. The CDR3 region has the DNA TGTGCCAGCAGTCCAGCGGGAGGGAGGAGGGATACGCAGTATTTT.

The chain uses TRBV11-2 and TRBJ2-1, with D unclear. The CDR3 consists of 13 residues. Trimming removed 1 base at V and 4 bases at J, with 5 bases between. Germline V gene data show CDR1 as SGHAT and CDR2 as FQNNGV. The CDR3 sequence is CASSLVTYNEQFF. DNA for the CDR3: TGTGCCAGCAGCTTAGTGACTTACAATGAGCAGTTCTTC.

This rearrangement joins TRBV7-3 to TRBJ2-2, with D perhaps TRBD1 (6 bases). CDR3 size: 16 residues. The V gene's germline CDR1 is SGHTA and CDR2 FQGTGA. V was shortened by 5 bases and J by 5 bases, with 18 bases between the two germline ends. The CDR3 nucleotides read TGTGCCAGCAGCCCGTTCGGGACACCTCAGACCGGGGAGCTGTTTTTT. Translation: CASSPFGTPQTGELFF.

In this sample, this clone turned up a few times. The rearrangement joins TRBV28 to TRBJ2-1; D unresolved. V gave up 3 bases and J gave up 1 base, with 10 bases separating them. Per the germline V gene, CDR1 is MDHEN and CDR2 is SYDVKM. The CDR3 runs to 15 residues. The CDR3 DNA reads as TGTGCCAGCAGTTTTGTGCGACATTCCTACAATGAGCAGTTCTTC. This sequence encodes CASSFVRHSYNEQFF.

The CDR3, as DNA: TGTGCCAGCTCACCCCGGGACAGGACGGGGGATGATACCGGGGAGCTGTTTTTT. This encodes CASSPRDRTGDDTGELFF. The V call is TRBV18, the J call TRBJ2-2, with TRBD1 matching over 8 bases. The CDR3 has 18 residues. V was clipped by 3 bases and J by 5 bases; unmatched bases: 14. Per germline, CDR1 KGHSH and CDR2 LQKENI.

This clone was counted a few times. The rearrangement uses TRBV4-3 and TRBJ2-4, with a possible D match to TRBD2 (5 bases). Trimming removed 1 base at V and 7 bases at J, with 14 bases between. Per germline, CDR1 LGHNA and CDR2 YSLEER. The CDR3 has 15 amino acids. CDR3 sequence (DNA): TGCGCCAGCAGCCAAGTGAGAGGGAGTGGGAACATTCAGTACTTC. Translation gives CASSQVRGSGNIQYF.

This clone was found once. V gene TRBV7-9 combines with J gene TRBJ2-2, with 11 bases fitting TRBD1. The CDR3 contains 16 residues. Germline loops: CDR1 SEHNR, CDR2 FQNEAQ (reference sequence). The trim removed 6 bases at V and 3 bases at J, leaving 6 bases unmatched. CDR3 protein: CASRHGQGADTGELFF. The CDR3 nucleotides read TGTGCCAGCAGACACGGACAGGGGGCAGACACCGGGGAGCTGTTTTTT.

The chain couples TRBV7-9 to TRBJ2-3, with a weak D call TRBD1 (6 bases). The CDR3 has 15 amino acids. The germline gives CDR1 SEHNR, CDR2 FQNEAQ (reference sequence). Trimming stripped 5 bases from V and 1 base from J, with 13 bases between. The CDR3 coding sequence is TGTGCCAGCAGCATAACAGGGTTTGGCACAGATACGCAGTATTTT. This translates into CASSITGFGTDTQYF.

The chain employs TRBV5-1 and TRBJ2-7; tentatively, D is TRBD2 (5 bases). Per the germline V gene, CDR1 is SGHRS and CDR2 is YFSETQ. CDR3 size: 14 residues. V was trimmed by 6 bases and J by 1 base, leaving 14 bases between them. CDR3 DNA sequence: TGCGCCAGCACCCCCGGGGATAGTTCCTACGAGCAGTACTTC. As protein: CASTPGDSSYEQYF. Full variable domain (rest looked up from reference TRBV5-1 and TRBJ2-7): KAGVTQTPRYLIKTRGQQVTLSCSPISGHRSVSWYQQTPGQGLQFLFEYFSETQRNKGNFPGRFSGRQFSNSRSEMNVSTLELGDSALYLCASTPGDSSYEQYFGPGTRLTVT.

V gene TRBV7-9 combines with J gene TRBJ2-7; weak D call: TRBD1 (5 bases). The CDR3 runs to 15 residues. Germline values: CDR1 SEHNR, CDR2 FQNEAQ (reference sequence). V lost 1 base and J 6 bases, leaving 16 bases between the germline ends. CDR3 in amino acids: CASSLGGRVYPEQYF. For the CDR3, the DNA is TGTGCCAGCAGCTTAGGTGGCAGGGTCTATCCCGAGCAGTACTTC. The complete variable domain, with remaining parts taken from reference TRBV7-9 and TRBJ2-7, reads DTGVSQNPRHKITKRGQNVTFRCDPISEHNRLYWYRQTLGQGPEFLTYFQNEAQLEKSRLLSDRFSAERPKGSFSTLEIQRTEQGDSAMYLCASSLGGRVYPEQYFGPGTRLTVT.

CDR3 sequence (DNA): TGTGCCAGCAGTTTAACCGGGACTAGCAGCTACGAGCAGTACTTC. Amino acids: CASSLTGTSSYEQYF. The chain recombines TRBV28 with TRBJ2-7; 9 bases are shared with TRBD2. Germline-derived CDR1 and CDR2 are MDHEN and SYDVKM. V trimming: 2 bases; J trimming: 3 bases; junction bases outside the gene matches: 5. The CDR3 contains 15 residues.